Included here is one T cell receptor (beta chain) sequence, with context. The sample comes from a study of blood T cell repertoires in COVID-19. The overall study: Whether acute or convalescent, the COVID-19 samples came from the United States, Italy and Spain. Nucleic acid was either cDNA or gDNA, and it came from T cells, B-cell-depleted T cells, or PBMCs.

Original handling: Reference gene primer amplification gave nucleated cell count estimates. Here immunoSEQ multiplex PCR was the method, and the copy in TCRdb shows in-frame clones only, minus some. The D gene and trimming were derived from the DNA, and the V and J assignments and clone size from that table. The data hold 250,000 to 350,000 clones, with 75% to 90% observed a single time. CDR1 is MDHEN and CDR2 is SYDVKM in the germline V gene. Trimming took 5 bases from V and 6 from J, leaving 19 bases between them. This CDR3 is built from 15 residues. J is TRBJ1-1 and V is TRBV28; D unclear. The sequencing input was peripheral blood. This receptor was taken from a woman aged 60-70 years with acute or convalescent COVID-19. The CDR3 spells CASSEPRDLWAEAFF. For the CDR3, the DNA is TGTGCCAGCAGTGAGCCCCGGGATCTCTGGGCTGAAGCTTTCTTT.